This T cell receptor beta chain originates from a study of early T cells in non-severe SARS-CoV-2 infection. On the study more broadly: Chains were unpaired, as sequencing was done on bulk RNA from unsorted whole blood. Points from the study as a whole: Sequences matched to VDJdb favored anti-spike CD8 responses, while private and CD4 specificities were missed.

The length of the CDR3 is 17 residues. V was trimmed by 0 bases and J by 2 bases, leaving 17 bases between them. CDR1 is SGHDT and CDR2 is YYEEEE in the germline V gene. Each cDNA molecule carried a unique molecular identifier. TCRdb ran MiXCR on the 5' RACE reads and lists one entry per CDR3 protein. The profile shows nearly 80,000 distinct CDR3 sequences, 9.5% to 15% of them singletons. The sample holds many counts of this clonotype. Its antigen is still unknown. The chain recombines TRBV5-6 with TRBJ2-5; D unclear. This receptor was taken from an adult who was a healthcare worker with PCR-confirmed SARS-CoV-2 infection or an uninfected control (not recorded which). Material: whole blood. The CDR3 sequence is CASSLDRSLYGQETQYF. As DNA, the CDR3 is TGTGCCAGCAGCTTGGATAGATCCTTATATGGTCAAGAGACCCAGTACTTC. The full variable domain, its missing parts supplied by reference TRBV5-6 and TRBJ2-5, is DAGVTQSPTHLIKTRGQQVTLRCSPKSGHDTVSWYQQALGQGPQFIFQYYEEEERQRGNFPDRFSGHQFPNYSSELNVNALLLGDSALYLCASSLDRSLYGQETQYFGPGTRLLVL.